This paragraph reports one T cell receptor (beta chain). The data originate from a study of blood T cell repertoires in COVID-19. Study as a whole: The United States, Italy and Spain were the sources of the acute and convalescent COVID-19 samples. Sample material is recorded as cDNA or gDNA derived from T cells, B-cell-depleted T cells, or PBMCs.

Assay used: immunoSEQ multiplex PCR; TCRdb lists only in-frame clones, some missing. The table records roughly 290,000 clones, roughly 80% of them present only once. V lost 2 bases to trimming and J lost 4 bases, with 6 bases between them. The CDR3 spans 13 residues. Germline assignment: CDR1 LNHDA and CDR2 SQIVND (reference sequence). This clonotype was obtained from a woman in her fifties or sixties with active or convalescent COVID-19. Material for sequencing was peripheral blood. The V gene is TRBV19, the J gene TRBJ2-1; D is unresolved. Here the CDR3 reads CASSIWAYNEQFF. As DNA, the CDR3 is TGTGCCAGTAGTATATGGGCGTACAATGAGCAGTTCTTC.